Below are 10 T cell receptor beta chains sequenced from a single sample in a study of blood T cell repertoires in COVID-19. Sequenced by immunoSEQ multiplex PCR; TCRdb stores in-frame clones only, minus some. There are around 330,000 clones in the sample; approximately 88% occur only once, and 1.5% to 2% lies in the top ten. Sequencing was carried out using peripheral blood. These receptors originate from a woman between 25 and 40 years old with COVID-19, enrolled during active disease.

This rearrangement joins TRBV9 to TRBJ2-1; no clear D gene. Germline V gives CDR1 SGDLS, CDR2 YYNGEE. The ends were cut back, 0 bases at V and 9 bases at J, with 13 bases in the middle. The CDR3 covers 14 residues. In nucleotides, the CDR3 is TGTGCCAGCAGCGTAGGCTCCTTCGTGAGTGAGCAGTTCTTC. Translation gives CASSVGSFVSEQFF.

Here the CDR3 reads CASSTAGGRNTGELFF. DNA of the CDR3: TGTGCCAGTAGTACAGCGGGGGGCAGAAACACCGGGGAGCTGTTTTTT. The V and J genes are TRBV19 and TRBJ2-2; the match to TRBD2 covers 9 bases. V shed 4 bases and J 2 bases; nucleotides not matched to a gene: 5. Germline loops: CDR1 LNHDA, CDR2 SQIVND (reference sequence). The CDR3 totals 16 residues.

The J gene is TRBJ1-1, the V gene TRBV5-5; D is ambiguous. This CDR3 has 12 amino acids. The V end was cut by 4 bases, the J end by 3 bases, with 7 bases between. Germline assignment: CDR1 SGHKS and CDR2 YYEKEE (reference sequence). The CDR3 reads CASSTGYTEAFF. CDR3 DNA sequence: TGTGCCAGCAGCACGGGGTACACTGAAGCTTTCTTT.

V usage is TRBV2 and J usage is TRBJ1-2, with TRBD1 matching over 7 bases. The CDR3 is made up of 12 amino acids. Germline V lookup: CDR1 SNHLY, CDR2 FYNNEI. The junction had 5 bases not matched to a gene; V was cut back by 8 bases and J by 5 bases. In DNA, the CDR3 is TGTGCCAGCTGGGGCAGGGGGTATGGCTACACCTTC. It encodes CASWGRGYGYTF.

This chain connects TRBV7-8 to TRBJ2-1, with 7 nucleotides matching TRBD2. V lost 5 bases to trimming and J lost 1 base; unmatched junction nucleotides: 14. The CDR3 has 18 residues. Germline CDR1 is SGHVS and CDR2 is FQNEAQ. CDR3 in amino acids: CASSTSITSVSSYNEQFF. CDR3 nucleotides: TGTGCCAGCAGCACTAGCATCACTAGCGTCTCTTCCTACAATGAGCAGTTCTTC.

The V call is TRBV2, the J call TRBJ2-5, with 7 bases aligning to TRBD1. Germline V lookup: CDR1 SNHLY, CDR2 FYNNEI. V lost 2 bases to trimming and J lost 4 bases; unmatched junction nucleotides: 7. The CDR3 runs 15 residues. DNA of the CDR3: TGTGCCAGCAGTGAAACCCGACAGGGCCTAGAGACCCAGTACTTC. It yields the protein CASSETRQGLETQYF.

This chain joins TRBV7-2 and TRBJ1-2, with no clear D. V gave up 4 bases and J gave up 8 bases, with 17 bases separating them. The CDR3 length is 14 residues. CDR1 is SGHTA, CDR2 FQGNSA, per germline. This CDR3 reads CASSWGDQVEGYTF. CDR3 DNA: TGTGCCAGCAGCTGGGGAGATCAGGTGGAGGGCTACACCTTC.

The chain joins TRBV6-6 to TRBJ2-7; maybe TRBD2 (5 bases). The germline V gene has CDR1 MNHNY and CDR2 SVGAGI (reference sequence). The V gene lost 2 bases and the J gene lost 0 bases, with 11 bases spanning the gap. The CDR3 extends over 15 amino acids. The DNA for the CDR3 is TGTGCCAGCAGTTACGACGGGATCGTCTCCTACGAGCAGTACGTC. This codes for CASSYDGIVSYEQYV.

The chain uses TRBV5-1 and TRBJ1-2; 7 bases fit TRBD1. This CDR3 is 14 amino acids long. V dropped 6 bases and J dropped 5; count of bases not matched to a gene: 10. The V gene's germline CDR1 is SGHRS and CDR2 YFSETQ. In DNA form, the CDR3 reads TGCGCCAGCAAAGTACAGGGGTCCATATATGGCTACACCTTC. This sequence encodes CASKVQGSIYGYTF. The whole variable domain, remainder taken from reference TRBV5-1 and TRBJ1-2, is KAGVTQTPRYLIKTRGQQVTLSCSPISGHRSVSWYQQTPGQGLQFLFEYFSETQRNKGNFPGRFSGRQFSNSRSEMNVSTLELGDSALYLCASKVQGSIYGYTFGSGTRLTVV.

The rearrangement uses TRBV29-1 and TRBJ1-1; 8 nucleotides match TRBD1. The CDR3 covers 14 residues. The junction had 8 bases not matched to a gene; V was cut back by 4 bases and J by 4 bases. The V gene's germline CDR1 is SQVTM and CDR2 ANQGSEA. In nucleotides, the CDR3 is TGCAGCGTTGCGGGAACAGGGGGGGTCACTGAAGCTTTCTTT. Translated, it gives CSVAGTGGVTEAFF.